One and the same sample provided the 14 T cell receptor beta chains below, sequenced in a study of blood T cell repertoires in COVID-19 (dated by TCRdb to between 2020 and 2021). Libraries were constructed by the immunoSEQ multiplex PCR assay. As stored in TCRdb, this immuneACCESS dataset retains in-frame rearrangements with V and J assigned. A fraction of the clones does not appear; measured against another copy, unresolved V genes explain less than half of the discrepancy, and the remainder lacks a known reason. Recorded for this sample are about 75,000 clones; around 89% of them occurred a single time. The ten most abundant clones make up about 9.6% of the sample. The sequenced material came from peripheral blood. The receptors here all came from a human donor in a cohort sampled during active COVID-19.

Worth noting for this clone: The sample contains more than one DNA sequence encoding this CDR3. V usage is TRBV5-4 and J usage is TRBJ2-5; possibly TRBD1 for D (7 bases). The germline V gene has CDR1 SGHNT and CDR2 YYREEE (reference sequence). V was trimmed by 0 bases and J by 5 bases, leaving 8 bases between them. The CDR3 consists of 13 residues. The CDR3 DNA is TGTGCCAGCAGCTTGGCAGGGGGGGAGACCCAGTACTTC. Amino acids: CASSLAGGETQYF.

This chain links TRBV30 with TRBJ2-5, with D maybe TRBD2 (5 bases). The V gene's germline CDR1 is GTSNPN and CDR2 SVGIG (reference sequence). V was trimmed by 2 bases and J by 4 bases, leaving 14 bases between them. The CDR3 is 14 residues long. The CDR3: CAWSPVSRGETQYF. The CDR3 DNA reads TGTGCCTGGAGTCCGGTATCCCGGGGAGAGACCCAGTACTTC.

Only one count was recorded for this clone. The rearrangement joins TRBV7-9 to TRBJ1-4; the D gene is possibly TRBD1 (6 bases). V was cut by 6 bases and J by 5 bases, with 13 bases left in between. CDR1 is SEHNR and CDR2 is FQNEAQ in the germline V gene (reference sequence). The CDR3 has 14 amino acids. The CDR3, as DNA: TGTGCCAGCAGTGGACAGACAGAGAATGAAAAACTGTTTTTT. It codes for CASSGQTENEKLFF.

The CDR3: CASSLELGTGVSYEQYF. The CDR3 nucleotides are TGTGCCAGCAGCTTAGAACTAGGGACAGGAGTCTCCTACGAGCAGTACTTC. The chain carries TRBV13 and TRBJ2-7; 8 positions agree with TRBD1. V gave up 1 base and J gave up 0 bases; unmatched junction bases: 8. The CDR3 is 17 residues long. Germline-derived CDR1 and CDR2 are PRHDT and FYEKMQ (reference sequence).

The chain couples TRBV5-1 to TRBJ2-2, with 7 bases matching TRBD1. Trimming cost V 6 bases and J 5 bases; bases outside gene matches: 7. This CDR3 spans 14 amino acids. CDR1 is SGHRS, CDR2 YFSETQ, per germline. The CDR3 here is CASKGQGDTGELFF. Written as DNA, the CDR3 is TGCGCCAGCAAGGGGCAGGGGGATACCGGGGAGCTGTTTTTT.

This sequence joins TRBV6-2 or TRBV6-3 and TRBJ1-2; 9 bases agree with TRBD1. V shed 3 bases and J 4 bases; nucleotides not matched to a gene: 6. The CDR3 totals 15 residues. Germline V CDR1 and CDR2: MNHEY, SVGEGT. The CDR3 nucleotides read TGTGCCAGCAGTTATTTGACAGGGGGTGGCTATGGCTACACCTTC. As protein: CASSYLTGGGYGYTF.

The chain carries TRBV27 and TRBJ2-3, with 7 bases identical to TRBD2. V lost 0 bases, J lost 4 bases, and 4 bases stayed unmatched. This CDR3 is built from 15 residues. Germline lookup yields CDR1 MNHEY and CDR2 SMNVEV (reference sequence). CDR3 residues: CASSLSWGGSDTQYF. Here the CDR3 DNA reads TGTGCCAGCAGTTTATCGTGGGGGGGGTCAGATACGCAGTATTTT.

The V gene is TRBV18, the J gene TRBJ1-1, with D hard to call. V was cut by 1 base and J by 4 bases, with 7 bases left in between. Germline CDR1 reads KGHSH; CDR2 reads LQKENI. The CDR3 has 13 residues. CDR3 in DNA: TGTGCCAGCTCACCACTGGTGAGCACTGAAGCTTTCTTT. As protein: CASSPLVSTEAFF.

This chain connects TRBV6-2 or TRBV6-3 to TRBJ2-7; tentatively, D is TRBD2 (7 bases). Trimming pared 2 bases from V and 6 bases from J, leaving 20 bases between. Germline-derived CDR1 and CDR2 are MNHEY and SVGEGT. The length of the CDR3 is 16 residues. This CDR3 reads CASSYGGADEGGEQYF. CDR3 nucleotides: TGTGCCAGCAGTTACGGGGGGGCGGATGAAGGTGGCGAGCAGTACTTC.

This clone was observed a single time. V usage is TRBV25-1 and J usage is TRBJ2-7; TRBD2 aligns across 14 bases. Germline CDR1 is MGHDK and CDR2 is SYGVNS. CDR3 length equals 15 residues. V lost 2 bases and J lost 6; bases outside the gene matches: 3. In DNA, the CDR3 is TGTGCCAGCAGTGAACGGACTAGCGGGGGGTTCGAGCAGTACTTC. Its protein product is CASSERTSGGFEQYF.

In its sample, this clone was seen a few times. The chain uses TRBV4-2 and TRBJ1-3; D ambiguous. Trimming cost V 0 bases and J 0 bases, with 12 bases left between them. CDR3 length: 17 residues. The V gene's germline CDR1 is LGHNA and CDR2 YNFKEQ. The CDR3 nucleotides read TGTGCCAGCAGCCAAGATCTTTACACCGACTCTGGAAACACCATATATTTT. Its translation is CASSQDLYTDSGNTIYF.

V and J are TRBV30 and TRBJ1-1, with a possible D match to TRBD1 (5 bases). Germline CDR1 is GTSNPN and CDR2 is SVGIG (reference sequence). V shed 1 base and J shed 0 bases, with 6 bases lying between them. The CDR3 spans 13 residues. The CDR3 DNA follows: TGTGCCTGGAGTGACAGGCTGAACACTGAAGCTTTCTTT. It translates to CAWSDRLNTEAFF.

The chain combines TRBV4-1 with TRBJ2-4, with 8 positions matching TRBD2. Germline V lookup: CDR1 MGHRA, CDR2 YSYEKL. The length of the CDR3 is 15 residues. Trimming removed 8 bases from V and 2 bases from J; junction bases left unmatched: 8. CDR3 region: CASAGAGVPKNIQYF. CDR3 in DNA: TGCGCCAGCGCTGGAGCGGGAGTTCCCAAAAACATTCAGTACTTC.

The V call is TRBV5-1, the J call TRBJ1-2; D ambiguous. CDR1 and CDR2 from the germline V gene are SGHRS and YFSETQ. CDR3 size: 14 residues. Trimming removed 8 bases from V and 4 bases from J, with 18 bases in between. The CDR3 DNA sequence: TGCGCCAGTACTCTTGAGGGTTTCGGCTATGGCTACACCTTC. Protein sequence: CASTLEGFGYGYTF. Together with reference TRBV5-1 and TRBJ1-2, the CDR3 gives the full variable domain: KAGVTQTPRYLIKTRGQQVTLSCSPISGHRSVSWYQQTPGQGLQFLFEYFSETQRNKGNFPGRFSGRQFSNSRSEMNVSTLELGDSALYLCASTLEGFGYGYTFGSGTRLTVV.